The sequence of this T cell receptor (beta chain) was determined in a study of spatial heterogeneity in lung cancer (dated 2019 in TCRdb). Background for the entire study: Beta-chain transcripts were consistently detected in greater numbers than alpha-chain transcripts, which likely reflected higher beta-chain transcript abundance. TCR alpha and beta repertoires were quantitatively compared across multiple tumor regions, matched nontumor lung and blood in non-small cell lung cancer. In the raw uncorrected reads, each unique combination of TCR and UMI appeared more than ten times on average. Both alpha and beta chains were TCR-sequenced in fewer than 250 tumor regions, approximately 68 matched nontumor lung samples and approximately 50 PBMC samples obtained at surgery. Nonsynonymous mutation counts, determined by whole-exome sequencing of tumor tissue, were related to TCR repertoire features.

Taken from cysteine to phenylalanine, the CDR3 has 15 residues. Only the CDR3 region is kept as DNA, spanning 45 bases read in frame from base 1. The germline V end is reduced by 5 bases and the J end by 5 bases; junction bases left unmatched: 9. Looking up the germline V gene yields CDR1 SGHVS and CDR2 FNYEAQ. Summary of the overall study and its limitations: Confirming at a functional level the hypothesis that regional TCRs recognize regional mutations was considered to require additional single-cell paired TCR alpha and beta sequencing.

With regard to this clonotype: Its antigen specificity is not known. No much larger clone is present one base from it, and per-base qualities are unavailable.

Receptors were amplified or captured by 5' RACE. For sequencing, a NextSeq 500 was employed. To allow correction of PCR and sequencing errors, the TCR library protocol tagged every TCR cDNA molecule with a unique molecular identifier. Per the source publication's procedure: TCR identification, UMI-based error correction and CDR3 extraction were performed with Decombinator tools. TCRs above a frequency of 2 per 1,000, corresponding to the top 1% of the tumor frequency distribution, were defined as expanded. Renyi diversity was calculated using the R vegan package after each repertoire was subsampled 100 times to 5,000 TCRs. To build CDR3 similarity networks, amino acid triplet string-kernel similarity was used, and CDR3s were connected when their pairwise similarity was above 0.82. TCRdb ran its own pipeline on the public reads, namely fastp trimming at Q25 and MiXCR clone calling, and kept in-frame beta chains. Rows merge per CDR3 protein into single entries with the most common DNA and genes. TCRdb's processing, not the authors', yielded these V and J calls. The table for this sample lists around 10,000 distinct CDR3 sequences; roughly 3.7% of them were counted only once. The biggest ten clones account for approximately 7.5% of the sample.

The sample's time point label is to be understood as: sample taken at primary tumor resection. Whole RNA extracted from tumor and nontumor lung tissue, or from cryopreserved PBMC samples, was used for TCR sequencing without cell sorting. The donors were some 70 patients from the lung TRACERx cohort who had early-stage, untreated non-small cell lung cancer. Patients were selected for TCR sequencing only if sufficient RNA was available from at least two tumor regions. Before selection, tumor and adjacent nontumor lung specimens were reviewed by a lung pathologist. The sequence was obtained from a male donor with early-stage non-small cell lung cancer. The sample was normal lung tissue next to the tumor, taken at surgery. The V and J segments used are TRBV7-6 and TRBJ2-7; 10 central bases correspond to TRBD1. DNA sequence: TGTGCCAGCAGCCCTCGGACAGGGGGAGGCGACGAGCAGTACTTC. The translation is CASSPRTGGGDEQYF.